Each of the 30 T cell receptor beta chains below was sequenced from the same sample in a study of T cell responses to AZD1222 COVID-19 vaccine (dated by TCRdb to the early 2020s). Libraries were prepared through the immunoSEQ multiplex PCR assay. In its TCRdb copy, this immuneACCESS table keeps in-frame sequences only and misses some clones. Where compared with another copy, unresolved V genes explain less than half of these, and the others have no known cause. The sample profile shows some 120,000 clones; about 89% of them were found once. The ten largest make up approximately 4.5% of the sample. According to the study, the label for this sample's time point signals: baseline before first vaccination. The sequenced sample was peripheral blood, obtained on day 0 of AZD1222 vaccination. Receptor source: an adult in good health.

This chain connects TRBV7-2 to TRBJ2-7, with unresolved D. Trimming took 1 base from V and 2 from J, leaving 9 bases between them. The CDR3 runs to 14 residues. Germline V gene data show CDR1 as SGHTA and CDR2 as FQGNSA. CDR3 sequence (DNA): TGTGCCAGCAGCTTAGGAACCACACCCTACGAGCAGTACTTC. It translates to CASSLGTTPYEQYF.

V gene TRBV13 combines with J gene TRBJ2-4; TRBD1 is a possible D gene (7 bases). The CDR3 runs to 19 residues. V was clipped by 1 base and J by 3 bases, with 22 bases between them. Germline CDR1 and CDR2: PRHDT and FYEKMQ (reference sequence). As DNA, the CDR3 is TGTGCCAGCAGCTTAGTATGGAGGGGACAGCAGGAAGACAAAAACATTCAGTACTTC. Translating it yields CASSLVWRGQQEDKNIQYF.

The chain has TRBV30 and TRBJ2-4, with D perhaps being TRBD1 or TRBD2 (5 bases each). The CDR3 length is 16 residues. V lost 2 bases and J lost 2, with 16 bases in between. Germline-derived CDR1 and CDR2 are GTSNPN and SVGIG (reference sequence). Here the CDR3 reads CAWSSVERGTKNIQYF. As DNA, the CDR3 is TGTGCCTGGAGTTCCGTGGAGAGGGGAACCAAAAACATTCAGTACTTC.

This chain connects TRBV30 to TRBJ1-6; D remains unclear. The V and J ends lost 1 base and 7 bases respectively, with 17 bases between them. Germline lookup yields CDR1 GTSNPN and CDR2 SVGIG (reference sequence). This CDR3 is built from 16 residues. CDR3 amino acids: CAWSDPSGRFNSPLHF. The CDR3 nucleotides read TGTGCCTGGAGTGACCCCTCGGGCAGGTTCAATTCACCCCTCCACTTT.

This clone was counted once. This chain links TRBV23-1 with TRBJ1-1, with no clear D. TRBV23-1 is sorted into the ORF group, with uncertain function. The CDR3 sequence is 13 residues long. Deletions cut 0 bases from V and 4 bases from J, with 6 bases between. CDR3: CASSQSGGTEAFF. The CDR3, as DNA: TGCGCCAGCAGTCAATCGGGTGGCACTGAAGCTTTCTTT.

This clone appeared once. The chain employs TRBV7-3 and TRBJ2-1; 9 bases are shared with TRBD2. The CDR3 covers 14 residues. CDR1 and CDR2 from the germline V gene are SGHTA and FQGTGA. V gave up 0 bases and J gave up 7 bases; unmatched junction bases: 1. CDR3 sequence reads: CASSLTGLANEQFF. CDR3 in DNA: TGTGCCAGCAGCTTAACGGGACTAGCAAATGAGCAGTTCTTC.

This chain joins TRBV6-2 or TRBV6-3 and TRBJ1-5; D perhaps matches TRBD1 (6 bases). The germline V gene has CDR1 MNHEY and CDR2 SVGEGT. This CDR3 has 14 residues. Trimming shortened V by 4 bases and J by 4 bases, and 11 bases separated the two germline ends. CDR3 protein: CASSSGQINQPQHF. As DNA, the CDR3 is TGTGCCAGCAGTTCCGGACAGATTAATCAGCCCCAGCATTTT.

This chain joins TRBV24-1 and TRBJ1-1; D possibly corresponds to TRBD1 (5 bases). Germline V gives CDR1 KGHDR, CDR2 SFDVKD. With 4 bases removed from V and 3 bases from J, the gap between germline ends came to 8 bases. CDR3 length equals 13 residues. CDR3 DNA sequence: TGTGCCACCAGTGACGCCAGGGACACTGAAGCTTTCTTT. Translated, it gives CATSDARDTEAFF.

The chain has TRBV10-3 and TRBJ2-2, with TRBD1 matching over 7 bases. The CDR3 is made up of 16 amino acids. Unmatched junction bases numbered 12, after V lost 5 bases and J lost 6 bases. In germline, CDR1 is ENHRY, CDR2 SYGVKD. The CDR3 coding sequence is TGTGCCATCAGTCTCTCAACAGGGGCCTTCCCCGGGGAGCTGTTTTTT. Amino acids: CAISLSTGAFPGELFF.

The CDR3 DNA follows: TGCAGTGCTCTCAGGGGGCGTACGCAGTATTTT. Translation gives CSALRGRTQYF. The V gene is TRBV20-1, the J gene TRBJ2-3; 8 positions match TRBD1. The CDR3 extends over 11 amino acids. Losses at the gene ends were 5 bases for V and 8 bases for J; bases not matched to a gene: 3. Germline V gene sequence: CDR1 DFQATT, CDR2 SNEGSKA (reference sequence).

The genes are TRBV24-1 and TRBJ2-1, with 7 bases matching TRBD2. The CDR3 runs 21 residues. Germline V gene lookup returns CDR1 KGHDR and CDR2 SFDVKD. The V and J ends lost 0 bases and 4 bases, in that order; junction bases with no gene match: 20. The CDR3 here is CATSDLWGGIIGPLPYNEQFF. CDR3 in DNA: TGTGCCACCAGTGATTTGTGGGGGGGGATCATAGGACCCCTCCCGTACAATGAGCAGTTCTTC.

In this sample, this clone turned up a few times. The chain is built from TRBV20-1 and TRBJ2-2; 8 bases line up with TRBD2. CDR1 and CDR2 (germline): DFQATT, SNEGSKA (reference sequence). Trimming at V came to 3 bases and at J to 7 bases, leaving 10 bases not matched to a gene. CDR3 size: 15 residues. The CDR3 is CSASLSGSGNGELFF. CDR3 DNA sequence: TGCAGTGCTAGTTTGAGCGGGAGTGGGAACGGGGAGCTGTTTTTT.

The sample holds one count of this clone. J is TRBJ2-7 and V is TRBV5-1, with 9 bases lining up with TRBD1. Germline CDR1 SGHRS, CDR2 YFSETQ. CDR3 length: 15 residues. V shed 5 bases, J shed 3 bases, and the junction held 9 bases outside the gene matches. CDR3 sequence reads: CASSIDRGRGYEQYF. DNA for the CDR3: TGCGCCAGCAGTATTGACAGGGGGAGAGGCTACGAGCAGTACTTC.

The chain has TRBV2 and TRBJ1-5, with TRBD1 identical over 9 bases. The CDR3 has 14 amino acids. J gave up 6 bases and V 2 bases, and 2 bases lay outside the gene matches. CDR1 SNHLY and CDR2 FYNNEI come from the germline V gene. The CDR3 region is CASSEMTGGQPQHF. The CDR3 DNA follows: TGTGCCAGCAGTGAAATGACAGGGGGTCAGCCCCAGCATTTT.

The rearrangement links TRBV24-1 to TRBJ2-3; weak D call: TRBD1 (6 bases). Germline CDR1 is KGHDR and CDR2 is SFDVKD. The V end was cut by 5 bases, the J end by 4 bases, with 15 bases between. The CDR3 consists of 15 residues. CDR3 sequence reads: CATSARQGYSDTQYF. Written as DNA, the CDR3 is TGTGCCACCAGTGCCAGGCAGGGGTACTCAGATACGCAGTATTTT.

The rearrangement links TRBV19 to TRBJ2-3; TRBD2 matches at 9 bases. Trimming cost V 5 bases and J 1 base; bases outside gene matches: 4. Looked up from germline, CDR1 is LNHDA and CDR2 is SQIVND (reference sequence). CDR3 length: 15 amino acids. CDR3 loop: CASSSTSGGTDTQYF. The CDR3 nucleotides read TGTGCCAGTAGTTCGACTAGCGGAGGCACAGATACGCAGTATTTT. Full variable domain (missing parts from reference TRBV19 and TRBJ2-3): DGGITQSPKYLFRKEGQNVTLSCEQNLNHDAMYWYRQDPGQGLRLIYYSQIVNDFQKGDIAEGYSVSREKKESFPLTVTSAQKNPTAFYLCASSSTSGGTDTQYFGPGTRLTVL.

The rearrangement uses TRBV18 and TRBJ1-2; D might be TRBD1 (5 bases). Trimming shortened V by 8 bases and J by 5 bases, and 21 bases separated the two germline ends. The CDR3 is 15 residues long. From germline, CDR1 is KGHSH and CDR2 LQKENI. The CDR3 coding sequence is TGTGCCAGCACACTAACGGGGCTCCCGTCATATGGCTACACCTTC. Protein product: CASTLTGLPSYGYTF.

The rearrangement joins TRBV3-1 (or the pseudogene TRBV3-2) to TRBJ1-6; TRBD1 matches at 7 bases. The CDR3 runs 17 residues. The germline CDR1 and CDR2 sequences are LGHDT and YNNKEL (reference sequence). After removal of 4 bases from V and 10 bases from J, the junction contained 16 bases not matched to a gene. The CDR3 DNA is TGTGCCAGCAGCCCGGCCTATCAGACAGGGTGGAAGTCACCCCTCCACTTT. Translation: CASSPAYQTGWKSPLHF.

This clone was recorded once. This chain links TRBV4-1 with TRBJ1-2, with D possibly matching TRBD1 (5 bases). Trimming took 1 base from V and 2 from J, leaving 11 bases between them. CDR3 length equals 15 residues. The germline CDR1 and CDR2 sequences are MGHRA and YSYEKL. For the CDR3, the DNA is TGCGCCAGCAGCCAAGTGGGGGGTAGCAACTATGGCTACACCTTC. Encoded protein: CASSQVGGSNYGYTF.

The V and J genes are TRBV7-8 and TRBJ1-5; no clear D. The CDR3 runs to 16 residues. The V gene lost 4 bases and the J gene lost 0 bases, with 13 bases spanning the gap. CDR1 is SGHVS, CDR2 FQNEAQ, per germline. CDR3 in DNA: TGTGCCAGCAGCTCACGGCGAGGGTATAGCAATCAGCCCCAGCATTTT. Protein: CASSSRRGYSNQPQHF.

The genes are TRBV19 and TRBJ2-7, with D perhaps matching TRBD1 (6 bases). The CDR3 is 17 residues long. The germline V gene has CDR1 LNHDA and CDR2 SQIVND (reference sequence). V was cut by 3 bases and J by 0 bases, with 18 bases left in between. CDR3 amino acids: CASSMQGGKQTSYEQYF. CDR3 sequence (DNA): TGTGCCAGTAGTATGCAAGGGGGAAAACAGACCTCCTACGAGCAGTACTTC. The variable domain in full, with the rest retrieved from reference TRBV19 and TRBJ2-7, is DGGITQSPKYLFRKEGQNVTLSCEQNLNHDAMYWYRQDPGQGLRLIYYSQIVNDFQKGDIAEGYSVSREKKESFPLTVTSAQKNPTAFYLCASSMQGGKQTSYEQYFGPGTRLTVT.

The chain joins TRBV4-3 to TRBJ2-7; D possibly corresponds to TRBD2 (6 bases). The V end lost 2 bases, the J end lost 4 bases, and 15 bases lay between the germline ends. Germline V gene sequence: CDR1 LGHNA, CDR2 YSLEER. The CDR3 is 15 residues long. The DNA of the CDR3 is TGCGCCAGCAGCCAAAAGGGGTGGGGGGAATACGAGCAGTACTTC. Its translation: CASSQKGWGEYEQYF.

The chain has TRBV23-1 and TRBJ1-1, with D uncertain. TRBV23-1 is identified as an open reading frame with a role that is uncertain. Deletions cut 4 bases from V and 10 bases from J, with 16 bases between. The length of the CDR3 is 13 residues. The CDR3 loop is CASSRSRNLGAFF. For the CDR3, the DNA is TGCGCCAGCAGTCGCTCCAGGAATCTAGGAGCTTTCTTT.

This clone appeared a single time. The rearrangement links TRBV18 to TRBJ2-2; 9 bases match TRBD1. CDR1 and CDR2 from the germline V gene are KGHSH and LQKENI. With V trimmed by 5 bases and J by 2 bases, 6 bases remained unmatched. The CDR3 is made up of 16 amino acids. CDR3: CASSAGTGLNTGELFF. Written as DNA, the CDR3 is TGTGCCAGCTCAGCCGGGACAGGGCTTAACACCGGGGAGCTGTTTTTT.

This chain connects TRBV7-2 to TRBJ2-7, with D possibly TRBD2 on 5 matching bases. The CDR3 sequence is 12 residues long. V was clipped by 4 bases and J by 9 bases, with 13 bases between them. Germline assignment: CDR1 SGHTA and CDR2 FQGNSA. The CDR3, as DNA: TGTGCCAGCAGCTATGCGGGCGGAAGGCAGTACTTC. Translation gives CASSYAGGRQYF. Based on the CDR3 plus reference TRBV7-2 and TRBJ2-7, the full variable domain is GAGVSQSPSNKVTEKGKDVELRCDPISGHTALYWYRQSLGQGLEFLIYFQGNSAPDKSGLPSDRFSAERTGGSVSTLTIQRTQQEDSAVYLCASSYAGGRQYFGPGTRLTVT.

The genes are TRBV23-1 and TRBJ1-6, with D tentatively TRBD1 (5 bases). TRBV23-1 is classed as an ORF, of uncertain function. The CDR3 covers 17 residues. V lost 7 bases and J 7 bases, leaving 23 bases between the germline ends. The CDR3 DNA is TGCGCCAGCATCGTCCTCCGGGACGCCGACGGGAATTCACCCCTCCACTTT. Protein sequence: CASIVLRDADGNSPLHF.

The chain employs TRBV6-5 and TRBJ1-1; no reliable D call. This CDR3 has 13 amino acids. Germline V gene lookup returns CDR1 MNHEY and CDR2 SVGAGI. The CDR3 protein is CAFSRTLNTEAFF. The CDR3 DNA is TGTGCTTTTAGTAGGACCTTGAACACTGAAGCTTTCTTT.

The chain has TRBV27 and TRBJ1-1, with D uncertain. V shed 6 bases and J shed 1 base, with 12 bases lying between them. There are 14 residues in the CDR3. The germline gives CDR1 MNHEY, CDR2 SMNVEV (reference sequence). CDR3 nucleotide sequence: TGTGCCAGCAGACCAGACCTGGGGAACACTGAAGCTTTCTTT. It translates to CASRPDLGNTEAFF.

This clone showed up just once. The V call is TRBV11-3, the J call TRBJ2-7; no definite D call. The CDR3 loop spans 13 amino acids. CDR1 is SGHNT, CDR2 YENEEA, per germline. Trimming removed 4 bases at V and 7 bases at J, with 14 bases between. In DNA, the CDR3 is TGTGCCAGCAGCTCCCGAGGTGGTGGGGAGCAGTACTTC. It yields the protein CASSSRGGGEQYF. Together with reference TRBV11-3 and TRBJ2-7, the CDR3 gives the full variable domain: EAGVVQSPRYKIIEKKQPVAFWCNPISGHNTLYWYLQNLGQGPELLIRYENEEAVDDSQLPKDRFSAERLKGVDSTLKIQPAELGDSAVYLCASSSRGGGEQYFGPGTRLTVT.

The rearrangement uses TRBV4-3 and TRBJ2-2; D might be TRBD2 (7 bases). The CDR3 is made up of 15 amino acids. The V end was cut by 5 bases, the J end by 4 bases, with 14 bases between. The V gene's germline CDR1 is LGHNA and CDR2 YSLEER. CDR3 sequence (DNA): TGCGCCAGCAGCACACGGGGGGCCGGCACCGGGGAGCTGTTTTTT. Translated, it gives CASSTRGAGTGELFF.